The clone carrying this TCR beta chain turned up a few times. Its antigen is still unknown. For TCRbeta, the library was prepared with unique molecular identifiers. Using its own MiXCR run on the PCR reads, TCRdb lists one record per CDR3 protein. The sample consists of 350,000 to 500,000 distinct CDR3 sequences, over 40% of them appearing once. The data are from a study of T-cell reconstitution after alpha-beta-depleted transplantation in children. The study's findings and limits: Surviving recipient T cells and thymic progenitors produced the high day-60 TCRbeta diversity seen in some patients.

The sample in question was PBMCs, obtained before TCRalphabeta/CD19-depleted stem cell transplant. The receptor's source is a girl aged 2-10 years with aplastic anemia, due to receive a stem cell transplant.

The CDR3 nucleotides read TGTGCCAGCACCCGGTCACTAGGAGGGGACGGGGAGCTGTTTTTT. It is translated as CASTRSLGGDGELFF. This rearrangement joins TRBV7-8 to TRBJ2-2; perhaps TRBD2 as D (6 bases). The V end was cut by 7 bases, the J end by 7 bases, with 19 bases between. CDR1 is SGHVS and CDR2 is FQNEAQ in the germline V gene. The CDR3 has 15 residues.